One sample yielded the 8 T cell receptor beta chains listed below, sequenced in a study of cytomegalovirus exposure and HLA in healthy donors. Primers for the PCR totalled 60 Vbeta and 13 Jbeta. The assay was immunoSEQ multiplex PCR, and TCRdb's table has in-frame clones only and misses some. Altogether 98,000 or so clones are present, approximately 80% being singletons, with the ten largest covering approximately 1.9%. Input material: PBMCs. The source of these receptors is a woman in her forties in good health and CMV-seronegative.

This clone was observed once. The rearrangement joins TRBV5-4 to TRBJ2-6; TRBD1 is a possible D gene (6 bases). The CDR3 extends over 15 amino acids. Germline CDR1 is SGHNT and CDR2 is YYREEE (reference sequence). The V and J ends lost 3 bases and 0 bases respectively, with 7 bases between them. CDR3 in amino acids: CASSSTGSGANVLTF. CDR3 nucleotides: TGTGCCAGCAGCTCGACAGGCTCTGGGGCCAACGTCCTGACTTTC. Drawing the rest from reference TRBV5-4 and TRBJ2-6, the complete variable domain is ETGVTQSPTHLIKTRGQQVTLRCSSQSGHNTVSWYQQALGQGPQFIFQYYREEENGRGNFPPRFSGLQFPNYSSELNVNALELDDSALYLCASSSTGSGANVLTFGAGSRLTVL.

The J gene is TRBJ1-1, the V gene TRBV6-6; D is possibly TRBD1 (5 bases). The V gene's germline CDR1 is MNHNY and CDR2 SVGAGI (reference sequence). The CDR3 runs 15 residues. V shed 6 bases and J shed 4 bases, with 18 bases lying between them. CDR3 nucleotide sequence: TGTGCCAGCAGACTCAGAAGCCTGACAGCCACTGAAGCTTTCTTT. Protein sequence: CASRLRSLTATEAFF.

The chain carries TRBV5-1 and TRBJ2-7; 9 bases align to TRBD2. From germline, CDR1 is SGHRS and CDR2 YFSETQ. Unmatched junction bases numbered 5, after V lost 5 bases and J lost 2 bases. The CDR3 runs to 14 residues. CDR3 nucleotides: TGCGCCAGCAGGGAGGGACTAGCCCCCTACGAGCAGTACTTC. This translates into CASREGLAPYEQYF.

The rearrangement joins TRBV11-2 to TRBJ2-1; D unresolved. Germline V lookup: CDR1 SGHAT, CDR2 FQNNGV. This CDR3 is built from 16 residues. The V and J ends lost 4 bases and 4 bases respectively, with 17 bases between them. CDR3 protein: CASSSNSFKQYNEQFF. Here the CDR3 DNA reads TGTGCCAGCAGCTCGAATAGTTTCAAGCAATACAATGAGCAGTTCTTC.

This clone was counted a few times. The J gene is TRBJ2-3, the V gene TRBV7-2, with 7 bases matching TRBD1. This CDR3 has 15 amino acids. Germline V gene data show CDR1 as SGHTA and CDR2 as FQGNSA. Trimming cost V 4 bases and J 1 base; bases outside gene matches: 5. CDR3 sequence: CASSSSGQRTDTQYF. In DNA, the CDR3 is TGTGCCAGCAGCTCATCGGGACAGCGCACAGATACGCAGTATTTT.

The chain combines TRBV7-6 with TRBJ1-1; D not certain. This CDR3 region has 13 residues. Germline values: CDR1 SGHVS, CDR2 FNYEAQ. V shed 2 bases and J shed 2 bases, with 6 bases lying between them. Here the CDR3 reads CASSLSVNTEAFF. The DNA for the CDR3 is TGTGCCAGCAGCTTATCTGTCAACACTGAAGCTTTCTTT.

The rearrangement links TRBV7-2 to TRBJ2-3; TRBD2 aligns across 8 bases. CDR1 is SGHTA, CDR2 FQGNSA, per germline. The CDR3 spans 15 residues. V lost 6 bases to trimming and J lost 9 bases; unmatched junction nucleotides: 14. The DNA for the CDR3 is TGTGCCAGCAGACAACAAGCGGGAGAGGTCGGCACGCAGTATTTT. It translates to CASRQQAGEVGTQYF.

This chain links TRBV27 with TRBJ1-2; 8 positions agree with TRBD1. Unmatched junction bases numbered 4, after V lost 5 bases and J lost 8 bases. The CDR3 consists of 12 residues. Germline loops: CDR1 MNHEY, CDR2 SMNVEV (reference sequence). The CDR3 loop reads CASSTSGGGYTF. The CDR3 coding sequence is TGTGCCAGCAGTACTTCAGGGGGCGGCTACACCTTC.